This T cell receptor (beta chain) was captured by sequencing in a study of shared clonotypes between healthy human individuals. The assay was immunoSEQ multiplex PCR, and TCRdb's table has in-frame clones only and misses some. The table includes approximately 640,000 clones, about 92% detected once. The sample was memory CD8+ T cells from PBMCs. Documented subset: CD45RO+ cells pooled with CCR7-negative TemRA cells. The sequence was collected from a man in his late teens or twenties in good health. Some clones in this sample may be carry-over from other donors' samples.

In DNA form, the CDR3 reads TGTGCCAGCAGCCCCCCGGGACTAGCGGGGGCGATTAACTACGAGCAGTACTTC. Its protein product is CASSPPGLAGAINYEQYF. The chain employs TRBV9 and TRBJ2-7; TRBD2 aligns across 14 bases. Germline assignment: CDR1 SGDLS and CDR2 YYNGEE. CDR3 size: 18 residues. The junction had 12 bases not matched to a gene; V was cut back by 4 bases and J by 3 bases.